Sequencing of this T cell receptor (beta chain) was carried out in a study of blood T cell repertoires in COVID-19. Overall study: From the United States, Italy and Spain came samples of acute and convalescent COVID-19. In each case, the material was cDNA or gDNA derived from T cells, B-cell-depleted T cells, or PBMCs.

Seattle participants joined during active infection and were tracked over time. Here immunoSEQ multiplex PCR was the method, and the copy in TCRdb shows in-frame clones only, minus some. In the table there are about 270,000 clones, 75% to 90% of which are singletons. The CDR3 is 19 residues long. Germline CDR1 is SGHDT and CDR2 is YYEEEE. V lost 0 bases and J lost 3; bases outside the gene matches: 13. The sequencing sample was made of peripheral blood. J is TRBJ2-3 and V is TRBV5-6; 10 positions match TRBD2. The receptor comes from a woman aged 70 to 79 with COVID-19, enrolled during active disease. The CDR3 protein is CASSLASPPLSGGTDTQYF. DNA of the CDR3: TGTGCCAGCAGCTTGGCCAGCCCCCCTCTTAGCGGGGGGACAGATACGCAGTATTTT.